This is a list of T cell receptor beta chains from one sample in a study of cytotoxic CD8 clonotypes in ibrutinib-treated CLL. Sequencing used immunoSEQ multiplex PCR; TCRdb keeps in-frame clones, though not all of them. In the table there are more than 150,000 clones, 72% of which are singletons. Specimen: PBMCs, collected after 24 months of ibrutinib treatment. Source of these receptors: a human donor with chronic lymphocytic leukemia. Both conserved end residues are part of each CDR3. The order of the fields is clone size, V gene, D gene, J gene, CDR3 protein, CDR3 DNA. D genes are given only for firm matches. Only some rows state a clone size, as once, few, many or a class for expanded clones.

NA	TRBV10-3	NA	TRBJ2-7	CATNAGAYEQYF	TGTGCCACCAACGCAGGGGCCTACGAGCAGTACTTC
NA	TRBV28	NA	TRBJ2-3	CASSFGGTDTQYF	TGTGCCAGCAGTTTTGGGGGCACAGATACGCAGTATTTT
once	TRBV28	NA	TRBJ2-5	CASSLFLAGTETQYF	TGTGCCAGCAGTTTATTTCTCGCAGGGACGGAGACCCAGTACTTC
NA	TRBV7-2	NA	TRBJ2-7	CASRGRSYEQYF	TGTGCCAGCAGGGGGAGATCCTACGAGCAGTACTTC
NA	TRBV7-2	NA	TRBJ2-1	CASSLVGGGPSYNEQFF	TGTGCCAGCAGCTTAGTAGGTGGGGGGCCATCCTACAATGAGCAGTTCTTC
NA	TRBV13	TRBD1	TRBJ2-5	CASSFIRTGGLETQYF	TGTGCCAGCAGCTTCATTAGGACAGGGGGGTTAGAGACCCAGTACTTC
few	TRBV6-1	NA	TRBJ2-2	CATVNTGELFF	TGTGCCACTGTTAACACCGGGGAGCTGTTTTTT
few	TRBV29-1	TRBD2	TRBJ2-3	CSATSGRVYTDTQYF	TGCAGTGCCACTAGCGGGAGGGTTTACACAGATACGCAGTATTTT
NA	TRBV5-1	NA	TRBJ2-2	CASSLGLDSGTGELFF	TGCGCCAGCAGCTTGGGATTGGATAGTGGGACCGGGGAGCTGTTTTTT
NA	TRBV7-8	NA	TRBJ2-7	CASSGVTAYEQYF	TGTGCCAGCAGCGGGGTTACCGCCTACGAGCAGTACTTC